Listed here are 22 T cell receptor beta chains from one sample, sequenced in a study of blood T cell repertoires in COVID-19. Only in-frame clones appear in the TCRdb table, and some are missing; sequencing was by immunoSEQ multiplex PCR. Seen here are 83,000 or so clones, roughly four fifths observed once, and the top ten hold 20% to 25%. Sequenced: peripheral blood. The source is a human donor in a cohort sampled during active COVID-19.

The CDR3 coding sequence is TGCGCCAGCAGCTTGGATGGACACGGGCCGCAAAAACTGTTTTTT. This codes for CASSLDGHGPQKLFF. J is TRBJ1-4 and V is TRBV5-1; D may be TRBD1 (5 bases). Per the germline V gene, CDR1 is SGHRS and CDR2 is YFSETQ. CDR3 length equals 15 residues. Trimming stripped 0 bases from V and 9 bases from J, with 15 bases between.

The V call is TRBV28, the J call TRBJ2-2; 8 positions agree with TRBD2. The J segment lost 3 bases and the V segment lost 7 bases, leaving 10 bases of the junction unmatched. CDR3 length: 16 residues. Germline-derived CDR1 and CDR2 are MDHEN and SYDVKM. This CDR3 is CASTQWSAGDTGELFF. Written as DNA, the CDR3 is TGTGCCAGCACCCAATGGTCAGCGGGGGACACCGGGGAGCTGTTTTTT.

This chain connects TRBV19 to TRBJ2-1; 8 bases match TRBD2. The J segment lost 8 bases and the V segment lost 4 bases, leaving 13 bases of the junction unmatched. The CDR3 totals 16 residues. Germline-derived CDR1 and CDR2 are LNHDA and SQIVND (reference sequence). The CDR3 nucleotides read TGTGCCAGTAGTAGGTCGGGGGGGGCGCCGCGGGATGAGCAGTTCTTC. Residues: CASSRSGGAPRDEQFF.

The chain is built from TRBV19 and TRBJ2-3; 9 bases align to TRBD1. Germline values: CDR1 LNHDA, CDR2 SQIVND (reference sequence). With V trimmed by 6 bases and J by 3 bases, 7 bases remained unmatched. This CDR3 contains 15 residues. The CDR3 DNA is TGTGCCAGTAGGCCCCGGACAGGGGTAACAGATACGCAGTATTTT. Encoded protein: CASRPRTGVTDTQYF.

This chain connects TRBV5-1 to TRBJ2-5, with 9 bases that match TRBD1. Trimming at V came to 4 bases and at J to 4 bases, leaving 8 bases not matched to a gene. Germline assignment: CDR1 SGHRS and CDR2 YFSETQ. This CDR3 contains 15 residues. The CDR3 loop reads CASSAIRDRVETQYF. In DNA, the CDR3 is TGCGCCAGCAGCGCAATCCGGGACAGGGTAGAGACCCAGTACTTC.

The V and J genes are TRBV27 and TRBJ2-7; possible D gene TRBD2, 7 bases. Germline V gives CDR1 MNHEY, CDR2 SMNVEV (reference sequence). V was shortened by 6 bases and J by 3 bases, with 15 bases between the two germline ends. The CDR3 is 14 residues long. The CDR3 DNA reads as TGTGCCAGCAGAGGGGGGAGGGGGGGCTACGAGCAGTACTTC. It codes for CASRGGRGGYEQYF.

This clone appeared a single time. The chain is built from TRBV4-2 and TRBJ2-3; 9 bases agree with TRBD2. The junction had 9 bases not matched to a gene; V was cut back by 0 bases and J by 2 bases. CDR1 and CDR2 from the germline V gene are LGHNA and YNFKEQ. The CDR3 has 18 amino acids. The CDR3 reads CASSQEAGGLRSTDTQYF. For the CDR3, the DNA is TGTGCCAGCAGCCAAGAAGCGGGGGGCCTCAGATCCACAGATACGCAGTATTTT.

This sequence joins TRBV5-1 and TRBJ1-1; TRBD1 matches 7 bases. Germline lookup yields CDR1 SGHRS and CDR2 YFSETQ. The V and J ends lost 0 bases and 3 bases, in that order; junction bases with no gene match: 8. The CDR3 contains 16 residues. The CDR3 nucleotides are TGCGCCAGCAGCTTGGGCCCCCAGGGGGAATACACTGAAGCTTTCTTT. Its translation: CASSLGPQGEYTEAFF. The whole variable domain, filled in from reference TRBV5-1 and TRBJ1-1, reads KAGVTQTPRYLIKTRGQQVTLSCSPISGHRSVSWYQQTPGQGLQFLFEYFSETQRNKGNFPGRFSGRQFSNSRSEMNVSTLELGDSALYLCASSLGPQGEYTEAFFGQGTRLTVV.

The V call is TRBV19, the J call TRBJ1-4, with 9 bases identical to TRBD1. Germline CDR1 and CDR2: LNHDA and SQIVND (reference sequence). The V and J ends lost 5 bases and 6 bases, in that order; junction bases with no gene match: 4. The CDR3 is 14 residues long. In DNA form, the CDR3 reads TGTGCCAGTAGTCCGGACAGGGGTCATGAAAAACTGTTTTTT. Protein: CASSPDRGHEKLFF.

The count of this clone is one. The J gene is TRBJ2-2, the V gene TRBV28; 9 nucleotides align to TRBD2. The CDR3 is 14 amino acids. V lost 5 bases, J lost 6 bases, and 4 bases stayed unmatched. Germline V gene data show CDR1 as MDHEN and CDR2 as SYDVKM. The CDR3 sequence: CASSVTSGAGELFF. DNA of the CDR3: TGTGCCAGCAGTGTGACTAGCGGCGCCGGGGAGCTGTTTTTT.

This chain connects TRBV15 to TRBJ1-3; D not certain. CDR1 is LNHNV, CDR2 YYDKDF, per germline (reference sequence). Trimming shortened V by 1 base and J by 4 bases, and 5 bases separated the two germline ends. The CDR3 is 13 amino acids. The CDR3 sequence is CATSRALGNTIYF. The CDR3 nucleotides read TGTGCCACCAGCAGAGCTCTGGGAAACACCATATATTTT.

The V gene is TRBV7-6, the J gene TRBJ2-2; possible D gene TRBD2, 6 bases. Germline CDR1 and CDR2: SGHVS and FNYEAQ. CDR3 length equals 16 residues. V lost 5 bases to trimming and J lost 3 bases, with 16 bases between them. For the CDR3, the DNA is TGTGCCAGCAGCCACATGTGGGGGACTGACACCGGGGAGCTGTTTTTT. This translates into CASSHMWGTDTGELFF. Full variable domain (missing parts from reference TRBV7-6 and TRBJ2-2): GAGVSQSPRYKVTKRGQDVALRCDPISGHVSLYWYRQALGQGPEFLTYFNYEAQQDKSGLPNDRFSAERPEGSISTLTIQRTEQRDSAMYRCASSHMWGTDTGELFFGEGSRLTVL.

V and J are TRBV2 and TRBJ1-4; D call uncertain. The CDR3 covers 13 residues. V was trimmed by 4 bases and J by 8 bases, leaving 11 bases between them. CDR1 SNHLY and CDR2 FYNNEI come from the germline V gene. The CDR3 spells CASSGAREEKLFF. CDR3 DNA sequence: TGTGCCAGCAGTGGGGCCCGAGAGGAAAAACTGTTTTTT. Complete variable domain (other parts from reference TRBV2 and TRBJ1-4): EPEVTQTPSHQVTQMGQEVILRCVPISNHLYFYWYRQILGQKVEFLVSFYNNEISEKSEIFDDQFSVERPDGSNFTLKIRSTKLEDSAMYFCASSGAREEKLFFGSGTQLSVL.

This chain's CDR3 is CASTTPPGDSYEKLFF. For the CDR3, the DNA is TGTGCCAGCACCACCCCCCCGGGGGACAGTTATGAAAAACTGTTTTTT. The chain recombines TRBV27 with TRBJ1-4; 7 nucleotides line up with TRBD1. The CDR3 runs 16 residues. Germline assignment: CDR1 MNHEY and CDR2 SMNVEV (reference sequence). V shed 7 bases and J 6 bases; nucleotides not matched to a gene: 14.

V and J are TRBV27 and TRBJ1-1; 9 nucleotides line up with TRBD1. The J segment lost 1 base and the V segment lost 7 bases, leaving 10 bases of the junction unmatched. The CDR3 is made up of 16 amino acids. Germline V gives CDR1 MNHEY, CDR2 SMNVEV (reference sequence). CDR3 bases: TGTGCCAGCATCCCACACCCGGGACAGGGGAACACTGAAGCTTTCTTT. Its translation is CASIPHPGQGNTEAFF.

J is TRBJ1-4 and V is TRBV20-1, with D hard to call. This CDR3 spans 11 amino acids. Germline V gene lookup returns CDR1 DFQATT and CDR2 SNEGSKA (reference sequence). V shed 2 bases and J shed 8 bases, with 6 bases lying between them. As DNA, the CDR3 is TGCAGTGCTAGAACTTACGAAAAACTGTTTTTT. Translated: CSARTYEKLFF.

In the case of this clone: Mismatch with germline at one junction end may stem from a read error. The chain is built from TRBV7-7 and TRBJ2-5; unclear D gene. This CDR3 region has 13 residues. Germline CDR1 SSHAT, CDR2 FNYEAQ (reference sequence). The CDR3 nucleotides read TGTGCTAGCAGCTTAATCAGGCAAGAGACCCAGTACTTC. Amino acids: CASSLIRQETQYF. Full variable domain (rest looked up from reference TRBV7-7 and TRBJ2-5): GAGVSQSPRYKVTKRGQDVTLRCDPISSHATLYWYQQALGQGPEFLTYFNYEAQPDKSGLPSDRFSAERPEGSISTLTIQRTEQRDSAMYRCASSLIRQETQYFGPGTRLLVL.

V gene TRBV27 combines with J gene TRBJ2-3; 7 nucleotides line up with TRBD1. The germline gives CDR1 MNHEY, CDR2 SMNVEV (reference sequence). V gave up 0 bases and J gave up 6 bases; unmatched junction bases: 6. The CDR3 runs 15 residues. CDR3 bases: TGTGCCAGCAGTTTATCATTACAGGGGCGGGATACGCAGTATTTT. Its protein product is CASSLSLQGRDTQYF.

The chain couples TRBV3-1 (or the pseudogene TRBV3-2) to TRBJ1-5, with no clear D. The CDR3 spans 14 residues. Germline-derived CDR1 and CDR2 are LGHDT and YNNKEL (reference sequence). V dropped 2 bases and J dropped 5 bases, with 10 bases sitting between them. The chain's CDR3 is CASSQSPLYQPQHF. Written as DNA, the CDR3 is TGTGCCAGCAGCCAAAGCCCACTGTATCAGCCCCAGCATTTT.

This sequence joins TRBV4-2 and TRBJ1-5; possibly TRBD1 for D (5 bases). The CDR3 totals 15 residues. Trimming shortened V by 4 bases and J by 0 bases, and 10 bases separated the two germline ends. Germline CDR1 LGHNA, CDR2 YNFKEQ. CDR3 sequence: CASSPLTGSNQPQHF. As DNA, the CDR3 is TGTGCCAGCAGCCCCCTAACAGGTAGCAATCAGCCCCAGCATTTT.

The gene calls are TRBV7-9 and TRBJ2-1; TRBD2 might be the D (5 bases). With 5 bases removed from V and 5 bases from J, the gap between germline ends came to 13 bases. The CDR3 has 14 residues. The germline V gene encodes CDR1 SEHNR and CDR2 FQNEAQ (reference sequence). The CDR3 DNA follows: TGTGCCAGCAGCCCATTAGCGTTACACAATGAGCAGTTCTTC. It specifies CASSPLALHNEQFF.

This chain connects TRBV19 to TRBJ2-1; TRBD2 matches 14 bases. The length of the CDR3 is 19 residues. The trim removed 0 bases at V and 2 bases at J, leaving 6 bases unmatched. The V gene's germline CDR1 is LNHDA and CDR2 SQIVND (reference sequence). CDR3 bases: TGTGCCAGTAGTATAGACGGGACTAGCGGGGGCTACACCTACAATGAGCAGTTCTTC. Protein product: CASSIDGTSGGYTYNEQFF. Supplemented by reference TRBV19 and TRBJ2-1, the full variable domain reads DGGITQSPKYLFRKEGQNVTLSCEQNLNHDAMYWYRQDPGQGLRLIYYSQIVNDFQKGDIAEGYSVSREKKESFPLTVTSAQKNPTAFYLCASSIDGTSGGYTYNEQFFGPGTRLTVL.